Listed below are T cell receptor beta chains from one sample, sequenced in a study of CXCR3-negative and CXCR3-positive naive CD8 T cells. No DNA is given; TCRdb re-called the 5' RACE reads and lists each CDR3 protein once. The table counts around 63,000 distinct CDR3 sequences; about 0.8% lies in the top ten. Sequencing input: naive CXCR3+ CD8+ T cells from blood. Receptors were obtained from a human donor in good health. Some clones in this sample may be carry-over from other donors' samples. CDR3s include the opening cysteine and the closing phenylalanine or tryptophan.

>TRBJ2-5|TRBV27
CASSREVSAGTQYF
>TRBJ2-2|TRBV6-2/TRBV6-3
CASSYLGGGNTGELFF
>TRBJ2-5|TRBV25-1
CASSEWGRGMETQYF
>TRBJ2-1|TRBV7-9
CASSLVVSADNEQFF
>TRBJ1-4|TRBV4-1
CASSQGPLMNEKLFF
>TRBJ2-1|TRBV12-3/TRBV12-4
CASSSDGESYNEQFF
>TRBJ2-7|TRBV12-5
CASGFADTYEQYF
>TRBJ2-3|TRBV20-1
CSASRGDLESTDTQYF
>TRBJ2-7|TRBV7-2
CASSYRMGLAGYEQYF
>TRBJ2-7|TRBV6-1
CATLDRVSYEQYF
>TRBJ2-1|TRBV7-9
CASSLLSSYNEQFF
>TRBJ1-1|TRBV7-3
CASSPTRTGGYLNTEAFF
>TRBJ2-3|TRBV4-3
CASSQDYGGTDTQYF
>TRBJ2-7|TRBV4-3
CASSHGTYEQYF
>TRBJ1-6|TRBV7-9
CASSAGQLVSLHF
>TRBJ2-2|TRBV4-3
CASSQERTTNTGELFF
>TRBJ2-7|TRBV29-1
CSVESGQGSYEQYF
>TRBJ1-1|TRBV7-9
CASSPAGTGTEASF
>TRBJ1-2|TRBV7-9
CASSRGPGGYTF
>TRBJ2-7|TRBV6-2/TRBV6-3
CASSYSPGFYEQYF
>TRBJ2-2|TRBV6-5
CASSYSQGPGELFF
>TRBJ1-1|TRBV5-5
CASSLGAEGTEAFF
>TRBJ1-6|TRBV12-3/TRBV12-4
CASSSPGDGISPLHF
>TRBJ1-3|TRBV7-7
CASSLGTGSGNTIYF
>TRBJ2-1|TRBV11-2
CASSRTGGRYNEQFF
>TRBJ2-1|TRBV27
CASSDRDGFNEQFF
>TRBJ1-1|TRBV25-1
CASSELAGAENTEAFF
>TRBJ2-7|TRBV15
CATSRDMLGGEQYF
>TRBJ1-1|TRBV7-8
CASTPGGENTEAFF
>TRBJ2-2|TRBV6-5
CASMGGGTGELFF
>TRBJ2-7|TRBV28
CASSPRIAGHEQYF
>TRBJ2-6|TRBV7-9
CASSLGQGEGSGANVLTF
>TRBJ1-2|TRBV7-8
CASSSQGSLLHGYTF
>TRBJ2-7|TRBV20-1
CSARPPVGEQYF
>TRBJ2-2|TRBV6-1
CASSECPGRVPGELFF
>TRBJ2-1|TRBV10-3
CAISEGGFGAYEQFF
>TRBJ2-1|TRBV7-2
CASSLLAGYNEQFF
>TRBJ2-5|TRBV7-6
CAISLGPSQETQYF